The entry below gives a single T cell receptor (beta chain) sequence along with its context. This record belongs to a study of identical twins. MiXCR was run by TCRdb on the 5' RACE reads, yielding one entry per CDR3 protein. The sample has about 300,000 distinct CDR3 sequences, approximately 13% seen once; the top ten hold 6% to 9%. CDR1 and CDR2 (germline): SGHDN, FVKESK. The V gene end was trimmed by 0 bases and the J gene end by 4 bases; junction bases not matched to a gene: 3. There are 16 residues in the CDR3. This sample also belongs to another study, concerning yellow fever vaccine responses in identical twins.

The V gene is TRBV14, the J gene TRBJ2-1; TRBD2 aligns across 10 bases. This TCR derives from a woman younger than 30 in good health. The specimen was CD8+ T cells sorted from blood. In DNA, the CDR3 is TGTGCCAGCAGCCAAGAAACTAGCGGGACGTACAATGAGCAGTTCTTC. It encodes CASSQETSGTYNEQFF.